This T cell receptor (beta chain) was found in a study of T cell responses to AZD1222 COVID-19 vaccine. The data were produced by immunoSEQ multiplex PCR, yet TCRdb's version contains in-frame clones alone and is incomplete. The sample has approximately 140,000 clones; 80% to 95% are singletons. V shed 4 bases and J shed 7 bases, with 10 bases lying between them. The CDR3 sequence is 12 residues long. CDR1 and CDR2 (germline): SGHVS, FQNEAQ. As concerns this clone: The antigen is unknown.

Study-wide findings and caveats: Mostly white British, mostly female donors; authors suggested clonal diversity may be underestimated. Spike regions recognized by vaccine-associated CD4 TCRs spanned the protein, led by 160-218 and 743-854.

The chain recombines TRBV7-8 with TRBJ1-1; D perhaps matches TRBD1 (6 bases). The sample in question was peripheral blood, obtained 28 days after the second AZD1222 dose. This TCR was recovered from an adult who received the AZD1222 COVID-19 vaccine. The CDR3 DNA follows: TGTGCCAGCAGCTCGACAGGTTTTGAAGCTTTCTTT. This codes for CASSSTGFEAFF.